Listed here are 18 T cell receptor beta chains from one sample, sequenced in a study of blood T cells in healthy people across ages. Alongside a J-beta primer mix, a sample-barcoded 5' primer served in a second PCR lasting about 7 to 12 cycles. MiXCR was run by TCRdb on the 5' RACE reads, yielding one entry per CDR3 protein. The repertoire has 1,800,000 or so distinct CDR3 sequences, roughly 43% of them found once; the top ten carry roughly 24%. Sequenced input: blood. The receptors were sampled from a human donor in good health.

This clonotype was counted a few times. The V gene is TRBV6-4, the J gene TRBJ2-5; the D is unclear. The CDR3 is made up of 13 amino acids. Germline CDR1 and CDR2: MRHNA and SNTAGT. Trimming stripped 0 bases from V and 7 bases from J, with 9 bases between. This CDR3 is CASSDSPLGTQYF. The CDR3 DNA reads TGTGCCAGCAGTGACTCCCCCCTAGGGACCCAGTACTTC.

The CDR3 coding sequence is TGTGCCAGCAGCTTAATTCTAGGGGCGGACACTGAAGCTTTCTTT. This translates into CASSLILGADTEAFF. The chain is built from TRBV7-8 and TRBJ1-1, with D possibly TRBD1 on 5 matching bases. V gave up 2 bases and J gave up 3 bases, with 13 bases separating them. Per germline, CDR1 SGHVS and CDR2 FQNEAQ. CDR3 size: 15 residues.

This clonotype was detected only a few times. The chain joins TRBV6-2 or TRBV6-3 to TRBJ2-1, with 8 bases aligning to TRBD1. Germline V gives CDR1 MNHEY, CDR2 SVGEGT. After removal of 5 bases from V and 15 bases from J, the junction contained 9 bases not matched to a gene. This CDR3 contains 12 residues. The CDR3 protein is CASSTNTGGTFF. The CDR3 coding sequence is TGTGCCAGCAGTACAAATACAGGGGGTACGTTCTTC.

The chain joins TRBV28 to TRBJ2-6; D possibly corresponds to TRBD1 (5 bases). CDR1 and CDR2 (germline): MDHEN, SYDVKM. V lost 7 bases and J 0 bases, leaving 13 bases between the germline ends. CDR3 length equals 16 residues. CDR3 bases: TGTGCCAGCACCTCGGACACCTTCTCTGGGGCCAACGTCCTGACTTTC. It yields the protein CASTSDTFSGANVLTF.

The chain has TRBV6-1 and TRBJ2-5; TRBD1 matches 9 bases. Trimming took 6 bases from V and 2 from J; bases not matched to a gene: 10. There are 16 residues in the CDR3. Germline CDR1 is MNHNS and CDR2 is SASEGT. The CDR3 coding sequence is TGTGCCAGCAGGAAACGGACAGGGGAGTATCAAGAGACCCAGTACTTC. It encodes CASRKRTGEYQETQYF.

The rearrangement links TRBV27 to TRBJ2-1, with unresolved D. Trimming left V 6 bases short and J 4 bases short, with 7 bases between. The CDR3 length is 12 residues. Germline V gene data show CDR1 as MNHEY and CDR2 as SMNVEV (reference sequence). The CDR3 sequence: CASRPNYNEQFF. The CDR3 coding sequence is TGTGCCAGCAGGCCGAATTACAATGAGCAGTTCTTC.

The V gene is TRBV28, the J gene TRBJ2-5; D call uncertain. This CDR3 spans 14 amino acids. The ends were cut back, 2 bases at V and 2 bases at J, with 9 bases in the middle. CDR1 and CDR2 from the germline V gene are MDHEN and SYDVKM. DNA for the CDR3: TGTGCCAGCAGTTTACAACAGCTTCAAGAGACCCAGTACTTC. This encodes CASSLQQLQETQYF. The full variable domain, in which reference TRBV28 and TRBJ2-5 provide the parts outside the CDR3, is DVKVTQSSRYLVKRTGEKVFLECVQDMDHENMFWYRQDPGLGLRLIYFSYDVKMKEKGDIPEGYSVSREKKERFSLILESASTNQTSMYLCASSLQQLQETQYFGPGTRLLVL.

This clonotype has a handful of counts. This clone may be a read error of a much larger clone one base away. V usage is TRBV7-9 and J usage is TRBJ1-6; possible D gene TRBD1, 5 bases. This CDR3 has 13 amino acids. Trimming pared 6 bases from V and 10 bases from J, leaving 13 bases between. The germline V gene has CDR1 SEHNR and CDR2 FQNEAQ (reference sequence). The DNA for the CDR3 is TGTGCCAGCAGTAAGAACGGGGGATCACCCCTCCACTTT. Translation: CASSKNGGSPLHF.

The table lists this clonotype with a few counts. The V call is TRBV6-6, the J call TRBJ1-5, with a weak D call TRBD1 (6 bases). This CDR3 has 14 residues. The germline V gene encodes CDR1 MNHNY and CDR2 SVGAGI (reference sequence). V shed 2 bases and J shed 11 bases, with 16 bases lying between them. DNA of the CDR3: TGTGCCAGCAGTTACCTTGACAGGACGCCGGCCCAGCATTTT. Encoded protein: CASSYLDRTPAQHF.

The chain is built from TRBV5-6 and TRBJ2-3; tentatively, D is TRBD2 (6 bases). The CDR3 consists of 14 residues. V was pared by 4 bases and J by 2 bases, with 11 bases between. From germline, CDR1 is SGHDT and CDR2 YYEEEE. This CDR3 reads CASSRDLDTDTQYF. The CDR3 region has the DNA TGTGCCAGCAGCCGGGACTTAGACACAGATACGCAGTATTTT.

This rearrangement joins TRBV10-3 to TRBJ2-7; 7 positions match TRBD1. The CDR3 is 14 amino acids. With 3 bases clipped from V and 3 bases from J, the junction kept 5 bases outside the gene matches. Germline-derived CDR1 and CDR2 are ENHRY and SYGVKD. The CDR3 DNA reads as TGTGCCATCAGTGAAACAGGGGCGGACTACGAGCAGTACTTC. It yields the protein CAISETGADYEQYF.

V gene TRBV7-9 combines with J gene TRBJ2-1; no reliable D call. The CDR3 contains 15 residues. The germline V and J ends were trimmed by 3 bases and 2 bases, with 11 bases remaining between them. The germline V gene has CDR1 SEHNR and CDR2 FQNEAQ (reference sequence). DNA of the CDR3: TGTGCCAGCAGCTTGGTCGACCGTACCTACAATGAGCAGTTCTTC. Translating gives CASSLVDRTYNEQFF.

The chain recombines TRBV30 with TRBJ2-4; D may be TRBD1 (5 bases). The J call is uncertain, as TRBJ2-7 better fits the DNA end. There are 13 residues in the CDR3. Germline CDR1 is GTSNPN and CDR2 is SVGIG (reference sequence). The CDR3 sequence: CAWTSGFGYEQYF. In nucleotides, the CDR3 is TGTGCCTGGACCTCAGGGTTTGGCTACGAGCAGTACTTC.

The genes are TRBV10-3 and TRBJ1-4; D remains ambiguous. The CDR3 is 12 amino acids. Germline lookup yields CDR1 ENHRY and CDR2 SYGVKD. Trimming left V 2 bases short and J 8 bases short, with 6 bases between. The CDR3 sequence: CAISEQYEKLFF. The CDR3 nucleotides read TGTGCCATCAGTGAGCAGTACGAAAAACTGTTTTTT.

The chain couples TRBV4-3 to TRBJ1-6, with D hard to call. Trimming left V 0 bases short and J 6 bases short, with 9 bases between. The CDR3 spans 15 residues. Germline loops: CDR1 LGHNA, CDR2 YSLEER. The CDR3 is CASSQDERVNSPLHF. The CDR3 DNA sequence: TGCGCCAGCAGCCAAGATGAGCGGGTTAATTCACCCCTCCACTTT.

The genes are TRBV7-9 and TRBJ2-1; 9 nucleotides agree with TRBD1. This CDR3 spans 19 amino acids. The junction had 14 bases not matched to a gene; V was cut back by 1 base and J by 4 bases. Germline V gene lookup returns CDR1 SEHNR and CDR2 FQNEAQ (reference sequence). In nucleotides, the CDR3 is TGTGCCAGCAGCTTAGACTCGCTAACAGGGGGCAGACATTACAATGAGCAGTTCTTC. As protein: CASSLDSLTGGRHYNEQFF.

CDR3 amino acids: CASSGASGGVYTDTQYF. The CDR3 region has the DNA TGTGCCAGCAGTGGAGCTAGCGGGGGCGTCTACACAGATACGCAGTATTTT. The chain employs TRBV25-1 and TRBJ2-3, with 10 bases lining up with TRBD2. Unmatched junction bases numbered 9, after V lost 4 bases and J lost 2 bases. Germline CDR1 and CDR2: MGHDK and SYGVNS. This CDR3 has 17 amino acids.

As concerns this clonotype: A single base separates this from a much larger clone, so it may be a read error. The V call is TRBV29-1, the J call TRBJ2-3, with D possibly being TRBD2 (7 bases). V lost 1 base and J 4 bases, leaving 15 bases between the germline ends. The CDR3 is 15 amino acids. CDR1 and CDR2 from the germline V gene are SQVTM and ANQGSEA. CDR3 bases: TGCAGCGTTGAAGGAGGGGGGGGCAGCGCAGATACGCAGTATTTT. Protein sequence: CSVEGGGGSADTQYF.